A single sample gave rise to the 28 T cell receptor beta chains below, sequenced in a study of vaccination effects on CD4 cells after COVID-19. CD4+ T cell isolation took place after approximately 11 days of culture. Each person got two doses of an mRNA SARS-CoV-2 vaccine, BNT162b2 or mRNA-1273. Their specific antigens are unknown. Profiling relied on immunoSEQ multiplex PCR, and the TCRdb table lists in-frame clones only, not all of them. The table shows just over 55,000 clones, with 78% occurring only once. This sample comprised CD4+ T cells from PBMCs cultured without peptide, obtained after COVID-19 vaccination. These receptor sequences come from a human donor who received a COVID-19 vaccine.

DNA for the CDR3: TGTGCCAGCAGCCAAGTAGGGGGTACGAAGGAAAAACTGTTTTTT. This codes for CASSQVGGTKEKLFF. The chain recombines TRBV14 with TRBJ1-4; perhaps TRBD1 as D (6 bases). The CDR3 consists of 15 residues. Germline CDR1 and CDR2: SGHDN and FVKESK. V shed 1 base and J shed 8 bases, with 14 bases lying between them.

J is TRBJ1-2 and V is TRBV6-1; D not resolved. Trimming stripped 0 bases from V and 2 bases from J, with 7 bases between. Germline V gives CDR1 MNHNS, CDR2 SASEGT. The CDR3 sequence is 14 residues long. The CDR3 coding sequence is TGTGCCAGCAGTGAAGCTTTTGGCAACTATGGCTACACCTTC. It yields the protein CASSEAFGNYGYTF.

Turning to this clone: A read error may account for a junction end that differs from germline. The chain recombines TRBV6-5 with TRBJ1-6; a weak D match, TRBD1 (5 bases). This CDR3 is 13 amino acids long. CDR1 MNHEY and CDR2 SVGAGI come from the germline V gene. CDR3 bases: TGTGCCAGCAGTTTTAGGGGCCATTCATCCCTCCACTTT. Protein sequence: CASSFRGHSSLHF.

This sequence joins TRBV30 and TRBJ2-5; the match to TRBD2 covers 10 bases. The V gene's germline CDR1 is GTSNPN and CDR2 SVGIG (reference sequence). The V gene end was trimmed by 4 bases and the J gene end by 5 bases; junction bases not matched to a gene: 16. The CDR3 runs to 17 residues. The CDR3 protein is CAWNSQESGRAEETQYF. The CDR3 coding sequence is TGTGCCTGGAACAGCCAAGAGAGCGGGAGGGCCGAGGAGACCCAGTACTTC.

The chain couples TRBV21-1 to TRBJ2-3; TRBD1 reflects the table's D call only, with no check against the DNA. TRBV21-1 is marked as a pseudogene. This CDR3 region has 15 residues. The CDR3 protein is CASSPPLGRGDTQYF. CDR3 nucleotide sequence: TGTGCCAGCAGCCCACCTCTGGGGCGAGGAGATACGCAGTATTTT.

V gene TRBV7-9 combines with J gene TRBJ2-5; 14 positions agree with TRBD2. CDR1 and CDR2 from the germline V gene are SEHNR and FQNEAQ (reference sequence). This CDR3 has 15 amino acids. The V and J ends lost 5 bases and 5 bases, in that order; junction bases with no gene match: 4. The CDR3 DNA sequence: TGTGCCAGCAGCCTGGGACTAGCGGGAGTTGAGACCCAGTACTTC. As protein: CASSLGLAGVETQYF.

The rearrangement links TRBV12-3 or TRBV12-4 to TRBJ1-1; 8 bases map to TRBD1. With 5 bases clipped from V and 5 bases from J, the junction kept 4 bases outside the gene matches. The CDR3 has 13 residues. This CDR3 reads CASSRTGKTEAFF. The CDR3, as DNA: TGTGCCAGCAGTCGGACAGGGAAGACTGAAGCTTTCTTT.

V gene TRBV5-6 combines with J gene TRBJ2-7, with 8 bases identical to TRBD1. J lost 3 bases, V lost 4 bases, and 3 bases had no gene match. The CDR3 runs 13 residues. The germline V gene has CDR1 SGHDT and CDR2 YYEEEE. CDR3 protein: CASSPTGVYEQYF. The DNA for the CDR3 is TGTGCCAGCAGCCCGACAGGGGTCTACGAGCAGTACTTC.

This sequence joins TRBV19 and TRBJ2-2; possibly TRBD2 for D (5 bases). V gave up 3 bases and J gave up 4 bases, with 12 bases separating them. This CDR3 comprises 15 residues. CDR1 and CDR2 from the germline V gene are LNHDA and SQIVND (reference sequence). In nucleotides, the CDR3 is TGTGCCAGTAGTATGGGGAAACGGGGCACCGGGGAGCTGTTTTTT. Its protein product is CASSMGKRGTGELFF.

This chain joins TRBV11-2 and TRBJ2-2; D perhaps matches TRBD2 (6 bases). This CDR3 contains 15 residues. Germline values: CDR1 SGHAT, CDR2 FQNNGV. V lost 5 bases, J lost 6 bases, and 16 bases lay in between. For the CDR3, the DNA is TGTGCCAGCAGCCCCCGGGGGAGTTCGTCCGGGGAGCTGTTTTTT. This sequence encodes CASSPRGSSSGELFF.

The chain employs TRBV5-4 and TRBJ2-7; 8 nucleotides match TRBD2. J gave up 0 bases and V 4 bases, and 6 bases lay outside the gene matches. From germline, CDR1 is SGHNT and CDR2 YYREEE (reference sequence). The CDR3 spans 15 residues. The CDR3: CASSPGGYSSYEQYF. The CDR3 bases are TGTGCCAGCAGCCCGGGGGGGTACAGCTCCTACGAGCAGTACTTC.

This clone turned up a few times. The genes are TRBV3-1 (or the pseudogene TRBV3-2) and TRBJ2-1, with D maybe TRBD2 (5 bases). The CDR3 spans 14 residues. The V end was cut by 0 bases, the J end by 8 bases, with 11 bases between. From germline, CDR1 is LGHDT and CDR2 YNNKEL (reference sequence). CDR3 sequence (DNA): TGTGCCAGCAGCCAAGACCCCCAACTAGATGAGCAGTTCTTC. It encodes CASSQDPQLDEQFF.

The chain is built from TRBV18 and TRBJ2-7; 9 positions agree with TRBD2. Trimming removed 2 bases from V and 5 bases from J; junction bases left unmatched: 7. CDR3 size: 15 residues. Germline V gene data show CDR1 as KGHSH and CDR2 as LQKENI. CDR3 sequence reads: CASSPISAGGHEQYF. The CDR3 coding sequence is TGTGCCAGCTCACCAATATCAGCGGGGGGCCACGAGCAGTACTTC.

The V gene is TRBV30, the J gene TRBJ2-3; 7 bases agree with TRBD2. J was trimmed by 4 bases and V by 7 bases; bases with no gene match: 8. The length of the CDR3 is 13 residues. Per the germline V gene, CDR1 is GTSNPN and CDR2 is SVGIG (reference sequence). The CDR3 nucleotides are TGTGCCTCCCGTCTCGCGGGAGCAGATACGCAGTATTTT. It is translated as CASRLAGADTQYF.

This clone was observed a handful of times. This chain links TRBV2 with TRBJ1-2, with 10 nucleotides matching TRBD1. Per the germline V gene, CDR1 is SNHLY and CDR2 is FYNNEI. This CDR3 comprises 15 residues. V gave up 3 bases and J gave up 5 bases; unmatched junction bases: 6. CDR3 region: CASSEETGGWYGYTF. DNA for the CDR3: TGTGCCAGCAGTGAGGAGACAGGGGGCTGGTATGGCTACACCTTC.

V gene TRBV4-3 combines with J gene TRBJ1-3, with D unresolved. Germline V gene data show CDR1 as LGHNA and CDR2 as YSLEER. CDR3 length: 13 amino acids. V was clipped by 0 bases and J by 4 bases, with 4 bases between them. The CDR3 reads CASSQDRGNTIYF. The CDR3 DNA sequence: TGCGCCAGCAGCCAAGACAGGGGAAACACCATATATTTT.

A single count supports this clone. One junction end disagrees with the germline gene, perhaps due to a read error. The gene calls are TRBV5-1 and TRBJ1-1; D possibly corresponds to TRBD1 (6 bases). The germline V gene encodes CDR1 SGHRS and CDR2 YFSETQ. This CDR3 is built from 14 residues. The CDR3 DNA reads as TGCGCCAGCCGCTTCGGACAGCTACTATCGGAAGCTTTCTTT. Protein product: CASRFGQLLSEAFF.

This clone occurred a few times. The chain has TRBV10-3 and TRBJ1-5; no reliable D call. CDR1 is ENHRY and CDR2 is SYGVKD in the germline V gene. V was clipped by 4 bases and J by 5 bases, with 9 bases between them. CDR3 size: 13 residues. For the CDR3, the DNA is TGTGCCATCAGTGGGGAAGTCCATCAGCCCCAGCATTTT. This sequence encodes CAISGEVHQPQHF.

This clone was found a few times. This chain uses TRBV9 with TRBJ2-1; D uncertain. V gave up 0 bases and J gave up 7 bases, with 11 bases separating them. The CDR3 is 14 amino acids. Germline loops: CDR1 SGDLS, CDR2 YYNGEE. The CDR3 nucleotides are TGTGCCAGCAGCGTAGCTGGAACCGGAAATGAGCAGTTCTTC. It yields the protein CASSVAGTGNEQFF.

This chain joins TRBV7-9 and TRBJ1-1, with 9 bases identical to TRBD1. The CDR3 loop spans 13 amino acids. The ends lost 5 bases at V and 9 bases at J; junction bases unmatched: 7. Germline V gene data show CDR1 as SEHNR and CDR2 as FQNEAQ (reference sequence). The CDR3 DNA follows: TGTGCCAGCAGCCCCACAGGGGGCGCGAAAGCTTTCTTT. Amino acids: CASSPTGGAKAFF.

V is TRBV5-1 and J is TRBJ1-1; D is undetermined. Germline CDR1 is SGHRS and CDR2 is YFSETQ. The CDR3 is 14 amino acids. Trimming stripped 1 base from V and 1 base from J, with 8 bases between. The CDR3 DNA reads TGCGCCAGCAGCTTGCCACAGTCGAACACTGAAGCTTTCTTT. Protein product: CASSLPQSNTEAFF.

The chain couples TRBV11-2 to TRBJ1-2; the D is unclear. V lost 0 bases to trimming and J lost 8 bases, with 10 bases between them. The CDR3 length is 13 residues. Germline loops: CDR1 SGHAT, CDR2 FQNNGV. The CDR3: CASSLEASSGYTF. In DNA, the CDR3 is TGTGCCAGCAGCTTAGAGGCATCTTCGGGCTACACCTTC.

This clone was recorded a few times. CDR3 region: CASSRDGLGSSGNTIYF. CDR3 nucleotides: TGTGCCAGCAGTCGGGACGGCCTGGGGAGCTCTGGAAACACCATATATTTT. The V call is TRBV2, the J call TRBJ1-3, with D possibly matching TRBD1 (5 bases). Trimming took 5 bases from V and 0 from J, leaving 17 bases between them. The CDR3 extends over 17 amino acids. The germline CDR1 and CDR2 sequences are SNHLY and FYNNEI. The full variable domain, in which reference TRBV2 and TRBJ1-3 provide the parts outside the CDR3, is EPEVTQTPSHQVTQMGQEVILRCVPISNHLYFYWYRQILGQKVEFLVSFYNNEISEKSEIFDDQFSVERPDGSNFTLKIRSTKLEDSAMYFCASSRDGLGSSGNTIYFGEGSWLTVV.

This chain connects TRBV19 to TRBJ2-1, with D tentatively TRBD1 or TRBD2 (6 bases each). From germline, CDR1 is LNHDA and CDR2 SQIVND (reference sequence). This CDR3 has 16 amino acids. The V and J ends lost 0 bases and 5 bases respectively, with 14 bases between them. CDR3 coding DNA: TGTGCCAGTAGTATAGAGGGGGCTAGGGGGGACAATGAGCAGTTCTTC. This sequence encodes CASSIEGARGDNEQFF. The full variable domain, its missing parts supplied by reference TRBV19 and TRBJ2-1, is DGGITQSPKYLFRKEGQNVTLSCEQNLNHDAMYWYRQDPGQGLRLIYYSQIVNDFQKGDIAEGYSVSREKKESFPLTVTSAQKNPTAFYLCASSIEGARGDNEQFFGPGTRLTVL.

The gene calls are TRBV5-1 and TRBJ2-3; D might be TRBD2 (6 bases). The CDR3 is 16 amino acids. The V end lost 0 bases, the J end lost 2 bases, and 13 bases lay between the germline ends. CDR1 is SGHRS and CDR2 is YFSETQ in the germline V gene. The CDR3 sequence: CASSLGASANTDTQYF. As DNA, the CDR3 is TGCGCCAGCAGCTTGGGGGCTAGCGCGAACACAGATACGCAGTATTTT. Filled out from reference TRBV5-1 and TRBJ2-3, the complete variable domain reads KAGVTQTPRYLIKTRGQQVTLSCSPISGHRSVSWYQQTPGQGLQFLFEYFSETQRNKGNFPGRFSGRQFSNSRSEMNVSTLELGDSALYLCASSLGASANTDTQYFGPGTRLTVL.

CDR3 residues: CASSQEVVALSGNTIYF. In nucleotides, the CDR3 is TGCGCCAGCAGCCAAGAAGTAGTGGCACTCTCTGGAAACACCATATATTTT. This sequence joins TRBV4-1 and TRBJ1-3; D call uncertain. The germline V gene has CDR1 MGHRA and CDR2 YSYEKL. This CDR3 region has 17 residues. The V gene lost 0 bases and the J gene lost 0 bases, with 12 bases spanning the gap.

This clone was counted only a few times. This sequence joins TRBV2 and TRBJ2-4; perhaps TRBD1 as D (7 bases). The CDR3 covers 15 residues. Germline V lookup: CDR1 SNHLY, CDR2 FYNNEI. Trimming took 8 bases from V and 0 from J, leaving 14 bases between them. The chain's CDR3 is CASQTGTLAKNIQYF. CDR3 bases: TGTGCCAGCCAGACAGGGACTCTAGCCAAAAACATTCAGTACTTC. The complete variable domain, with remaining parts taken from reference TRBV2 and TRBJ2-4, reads EPEVTQTPSHQVTQMGQEVILRCVPISNHLYFYWYRQILGQKVEFLVSFYNNEISEKSEIFDDQFSVERPDGSNFTLKIRSTKLEDSAMYFCASQTGTLAKNIQYFGAGTRLSVL.

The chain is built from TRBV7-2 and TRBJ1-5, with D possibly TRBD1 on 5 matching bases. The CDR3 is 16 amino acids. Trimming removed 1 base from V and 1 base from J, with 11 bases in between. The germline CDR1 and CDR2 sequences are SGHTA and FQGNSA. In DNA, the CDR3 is TGTGCCAGCAGCTTAGAACCGGGGGTAAGCAATCAGCCCCAGCATTTT. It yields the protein CASSLEPGVSNQPQHF.